This T cell receptor (beta chain) was recovered during a study of cytomegalovirus exposure and HLA in healthy donors. V was pared by 5 bases and J by 7 bases, with 15 bases between. Germline values: CDR1 PRHDT, CDR2 FYEKMQ (reference sequence). The CDR3 is 13 amino acids. Primers included in the PCR were 60 Vbeta and 13 Jbeta primers. Clones were sequenced by immunoSEQ multiplex PCR, and TCRdb holds only the in-frame ones, with some missing. The sample lists roughly 170,000 clones; under 80% were seen once. The sequence was obtained from a woman aged 45 to 65 in good health and CMV-seropositive. V is TRBV13 and J is TRBJ2-7; the D gene is possibly TRBD2 (5 bases). Sequenced input: PBMCs. The DNA for the CDR3 is TGTGCCAGCAGCCCCGGCACCCGAGGGGAGCAGTACTTC. Amino acids: CASSPGTRGEQYF.